The 12 T cell receptor beta chains in this list originate from one sample, sequenced in a study of blood T cell repertoires in COVID-19. Only in-frame clones appear in the TCRdb table, and some are missing; sequencing was by immunoSEQ multiplex PCR. The sample yields around 300,000 clones, nearly 90% seen once. The specimen was peripheral blood. The source is a woman aged 40 to 50 with COVID-19, enrolled during active disease.

This chain joins TRBV10-2 and TRBJ1-5; D might be TRBD1 (6 bases). With 7 bases removed from V and 0 bases from J, the gap between germline ends came to 7 bases. The CDR3 runs to 13 residues. CDR1 is WSHSY and CDR2 is SAAADI in the germline V gene. DNA for the CDR3: TGCGCCAGCATAGGGGGTAGCAATCAGCCCCAGCATTTT. As protein: CASIGGSNQPQHF.

Only a few counts were recorded for this clone. This chain connects TRBV30 to TRBJ1-2, with TRBD1 as a possible D gene (6 bases). CDR3 length: 12 residues. V shed 3 bases and J shed 8 bases, with 13 bases lying between them. CDR1 is GTSNPN and CDR2 is SVGIG in the germline V gene (reference sequence). The CDR3 coding sequence is TGTGCCTGGAGCCGGGACATGCCCGGCTACACCTTC. Protein: CAWSRDMPGYTF. The full variable domain, in which reference TRBV30 and TRBJ1-2 provide the parts outside the CDR3, is SQTIHQWPATLVQPVGSPLSLECTVEGTSNPNLYWYRQAAGRGLQLLFYSVGIGQISSEVPQNLSASRPQDRQFILSSKKLLLSDSGFYLCAWSRDMPGYTFGSGTRLTVV.

This clone was picked up one time. The chain recombines TRBV28 with TRBJ1-2, with TRBD1 matching over 9 bases. The CDR3 has 12 amino acids. Germline V lookup: CDR1 MDHEN, CDR2 SYDVKM. J was trimmed by 4 bases and V by 9 bases; bases with no gene match: 3. As DNA, the CDR3 is TGTGCCAGTGACAGGGGGGTCTATGGCTACACCTTC. Protein product: CASDRGVYGYTF.

This sequence joins TRBV6-5 and TRBJ2-1, with TRBD1 matching 8 bases. In germline, CDR1 is MNHEY, CDR2 SVGAGI. V gave up 4 bases and J gave up 7 bases; unmatched junction bases: 9. The CDR3 loop spans 15 amino acids. The CDR3: CASSSRQGIGNEQFF. CDR3 coding DNA: TGTGCCAGCAGTTCCCGACAGGGGATCGGGAATGAGCAGTTCTTC.

V and J are TRBV7-2 and TRBJ2-2, with 15 bases fitting TRBD2. This CDR3 comprises 18 residues. Trimming cost V 5 bases and J 2 bases; bases outside gene matches: 6. The V gene's germline CDR1 is SGHTA and CDR2 FQGNSA. CDR3 loop: CASSLPGLAGGNTGELFF. The CDR3 DNA is TGTGCCAGCAGCCTACCGGGACTAGCGGGAGGTAACACCGGGGAGCTGTTTTTT.

The CDR3 reads CASSLRDVNTEAFF. Here the CDR3 DNA reads TGTGCCAGTAGCCTGAGGGATGTGAACACTGAAGCTTTCTTT. The chain is built from TRBV19 and TRBJ1-1; D gene uncertain. Germline loops: CDR1 LNHDA, CDR2 SQIVND (reference sequence). The length of the CDR3 is 14 residues. V was cut by 6 bases and J by 0 bases, with 11 bases left in between.

Notes on this clone: Other DNA sequences within the sample encode an identical CDR3. The J gene is TRBJ2-5, the V gene TRBV28, with a tentative D call TRBD1 (5 bases). The V end lost 3 bases, the J end lost 2 bases, and 10 bases lay between the germline ends. The length of the CDR3 is 14 residues. CDR1 is MDHEN and CDR2 is SYDVKM in the germline V gene. CDR3 nucleotide sequence: TGTGCCAGCAGTTTGTCCCCAGGGCAAGAGACCCAGTACTTC. This sequence encodes CASSLSPGQETQYF.

V is TRBV5-1 and J is TRBJ2-3; D remains ambiguous. Germline V CDR1 and CDR2: SGHRS, YFSETQ. The CDR3 extends over 15 amino acids. V lost 0 bases and J lost 2, with 10 bases in between. CDR3 protein: CASSLATNPTDTQYF. DNA for the CDR3: TGCGCCAGCAGCTTGGCCACTAACCCCACAGATACGCAGTATTTT.

This rearrangement joins TRBV30 to TRBJ2-3; possible D gene TRBD2, 6 bases. Trimming cost V 5 bases and J 4 bases, with 22 bases left between them. This CDR3 spans 16 amino acids. CDR1 is GTSNPN and CDR2 is SVGIG in the germline V gene (reference sequence). Here the CDR3 reads CAWGDSGLPGADTQYF. The CDR3 nucleotides are TGTGCCTGGGGGGACTCGGGACTCCCGGGGGCAGATACGCAGTATTTT.

The V gene is TRBV7-2, the J gene TRBJ1-1, with 9 bases fitting TRBD1. There are 14 residues in the CDR3. Germline loops: CDR1 SGHTA, CDR2 FQGNSA. J gave up 3 bases and V 5 bases, and 4 bases lay outside the gene matches. CDR3 in amino acids: CASSRDRVDTEAFF. In nucleotides, the CDR3 is TGTGCCAGCAGCCGGGACAGGGTCGACACTGAAGCTTTCTTT.

The chain uses TRBV7-9 and TRBJ2-1; 8 bases are shared with TRBD1. Germline-derived CDR1 and CDR2 are SEHNR and FQNEAQ (reference sequence). This CDR3 region has 15 residues. V lost 2 bases, J lost 7 bases, and 7 bases stayed unmatched. CDR3 in amino acids: CASSLSQGAFNEQFF. CDR3 coding DNA: TGTGCCAGCAGCTTATCCCAGGGGGCGTTTAATGAGCAGTTCTTC.

The chain carries TRBV7-9 and TRBJ2-1, with TRBD2 as a possible D gene (6 bases). Looked up from germline, CDR1 is SEHNR and CDR2 is FQNEAQ (reference sequence). The CDR3 sequence is 14 residues long. Trimming took 1 base from V and 9 from J, leaving 13 bases between them. The CDR3 is CASSLVGGEGEQFF. The CDR3 DNA sequence: TGTGCCAGCAGCTTAGTCGGGGGAGAGGGTGAGCAGTTCTTC.